A single TCR beta chain is shown here with its context. What it recognizes is unknown. The table came from immunoSEQ multiplex PCR; TCRdb's copy has only in-frame clones and leaves some out. The data show just over 2,000,000 clones, about 94% seen once. The entry originates in a study of shared clonotypes between healthy human individuals. Study in general: CD4 naive and memory got three plates each, CD8 naive two, CD8 memory one.

CD45RO-negative CD8 cells positively selected for CCR7 made up the naive population, which excluded terminally differentiated effector memory CD45RA+ cells. Per the germline V gene, CDR1 is SGHAT and CDR2 is FQNNGV. V was trimmed by 5 bases and J by 13 bases, leaving 15 bases between them. The CDR3 totals 12 residues. Overall study findings and caveats: It was the non-shared clonotypes that had lower generation probabilities than clonotypes shared by all four donors. A small donor pool kept down the genetic and exposure-history diversity that was represented.

The sequenced sample consisted of naive CD8+ T cells sorted from blood. This receptor was taken from a man aged 18 to 30 in good health. The chain combines TRBV11-2 with TRBJ2-4; D unresolved. The CDR3 spells CASSASLRAQYF. The CDR3, as DNA: TGTGCCAGCAGCGCCTCCCTAAGGGCCCAGTACTTC.